These 9 T cell receptor beta chains came from one sample sequenced in a study of blood T cell repertoires in COVID-19. The table came from immunoSEQ multiplex PCR; TCRdb's copy has only in-frame clones and leaves some out. The sample consists of 390,000 or so clones, around 90% of them appearing once. The specimen sequenced was peripheral blood. The source is a man younger than 30 with active or convalescent COVID-19.

Details on this clone: The junction departs from the called germline gene at one end, perhaps through a read error. J is TRBJ2-2 and V is TRBV7-7, with TRBD2 matching over 12 bases. Per germline, CDR1 SSHAT and CDR2 FNYEAQ (reference sequence). The CDR3 spans 18 residues. The CDR3 region is CASSLDRLAGEGTGELFF. The CDR3 bases are TGTGCTAGCAGCTTAGATCGACTAGCGGGAGAAGGAACCGGGGAGCTGTTTTTT.

CDR3 amino acids: CASSSPASGTYEQFF. CDR3 bases: TGTGCCAGCAGCTCGCCGGCTAGCGGGACGTATGAGCAGTTCTTC. J is TRBJ2-1 and V is TRBV28; 9 nucleotides match TRBD2. Germline V gene data show CDR1 as MDHEN and CDR2 as SYDVKM. This CDR3 comprises 15 residues. V lost 6 bases, J lost 8 bases, and 11 bases stayed unmatched.

The CDR3 DNA sequence: TGTGCCAGTAGTATCGGCAGGGATAACACTGAAGCTTTCTTT. Its protein product is CASSIGRDNTEAFF. The chain links TRBV19 to TRBJ1-1; a weak D match, TRBD1 (5 bases). This CDR3 has 14 residues. V was cut by 3 bases and J by 2 bases, with 10 bases left in between. Germline V gives CDR1 LNHDA, CDR2 SQIVND (reference sequence).

The rearrangement joins TRBV7-8 to TRBJ1-1; D not resolved. Trimming removed 0 bases at V and 11 bases at J, with 13 bases between. This CDR3 is 13 amino acids long. In germline, CDR1 is SGHVS, CDR2 FQNEAQ. The DNA of the CDR3 is TGTGCCAGCAGCTTAGCATCTTATGAGTCCGCTTTCTTT. As protein: CASSLASYESAFF. Full variable domain (remainder filled in from reference TRBV7-8 and TRBJ1-1): GAGVSQSPRYKVAKRGQDVALRCDPISGHVSLFWYQQALGQGPEFLTYFQNEAQLDKSGLPSDRFFAERPEGSVSTLKIQRTQQEDSAVYLCASSLASYESAFFGQGTRLTVV.

J is TRBJ2-7 and V is TRBV30, with 12 bases that match TRBD2. Unmatched junction bases numbered 4, after V lost 5 bases and J lost 2 bases. The CDR3 covers 14 residues. Germline V gene sequence: CDR1 GTSNPN, CDR2 SVGIG (reference sequence). This CDR3 is CAWGASGRAYEQYF. The CDR3 DNA follows: TGTGCCTGGGGTGCTAGCGGGAGGGCCTACGAGCAGTACTTC.

V is TRBV18 and J is TRBJ2-7; 11 nucleotides match TRBD1. V was pared by 3 bases and J by 0 bases, with 4 bases of the junction left unmatched. The CDR3 runs 16 residues. The germline CDR1 and CDR2 sequences are KGHSH and LQKENI. The CDR3 is CASSPRGTGGSYEQYF. Here the CDR3 DNA reads TGTGCCAGCTCACCCCGGGGGACAGGGGGCTCCTACGAGCAGTACTTC.

The chain recombines TRBV20-1 with TRBJ2-1; TRBD2 matches at 9 bases. Unmatched junction bases numbered 12, after V lost 3 bases and J lost 3 bases. The germline gives CDR1 DFQATT, CDR2 SNEGSKA (reference sequence). The CDR3 has 17 amino acids. The CDR3 DNA reads TGCAGTGCTAGTGGAGAGACTAGCGGCCTGGGCTACAATGAGCAGTTCTTC. This encodes CSASGETSGLGYNEQFF.

The chain joins TRBV28 to TRBJ1-2; no clear D. The CDR3 consists of 14 residues. Trimming cost V 6 bases and J 8 bases, with 19 bases left between them. The V gene's germline CDR1 is MDHEN and CDR2 SYDVKM. This chain's CDR3 is CASREPPERRGYTF. The CDR3 DNA is TGTGCCAGCAGAGAACCACCGGAGCGGCGAGGCTACACCTTC.

This sequence joins TRBV21-1 and TRBJ2-1; TRBD1, the table's D call, lacks a check against the DNA. TRBV21-1 is labeled a pseudogene. This CDR3 is 22 amino acids long. The CDR3 spells CASSKVPFYGQGAPLTYNEQFF. The DNA of the CDR3 is TGTGCCAGCAGCAAAGTCCCCTTTTACGGACAGGGGGCACCCCTCACCTACAATGAGCAGTTCTTC.